These 7 T cell receptor beta chains were sequenced from one sample in a study of CD8 T cells in ankylosing spondylitis. The study's findings and limits: Seven to nine highly homologous variants formed a TCR beta motif that appeared characteristic of ankylosing spondylitis blood.

TCRdb redid the calling of the 5' RACE reads with MiXCR, one entry per CDR3 protein. This table has approximately 400,000 distinct CDR3 sequences, about a sixth appearing once. These receptors lack a known antigen. The source material was blood, either unsorted or a sorted T cell fraction (not recorded which). These receptors all stem from a male donor with ankylosing spondylitis.

This chain uses TRBV20-1 with TRBJ2-3; D gene ambiguous. The CDR3 length is 15 residues. The germline V gene encodes CDR1 DFQATT and CDR2 SNEGSKA (reference sequence). V shed 5 bases and J shed 2 bases, with 17 bases lying between them. CDR3 in amino acids: CSAASPKANTDTQYF. CDR3 in DNA: TGCAGTGCTGCCTCACCGAAGGCGAACACAGATACGCAGTATTTT.

This sequence joins TRBV4-3 and TRBJ1-2; 10 nucleotides align to TRBD1. After removal of 1 base from V and 8 bases from J, the junction contained 4 bases not matched to a gene. Germline V gene lookup returns CDR1 LGHNA and CDR2 YSLEER. This CDR3 spans 14 amino acids. The chain's CDR3 is CASSQGGTGVGYTF. As DNA, the CDR3 is TGCGCCAGCAGCCAAGGGGGGACAGGGGTAGGCTACACCTTC.

This clonotype has a count of ten or more. The gene calls are TRBV12-3 or TRBV12-4 and TRBJ2-7; either TRBD1 or TRBD2 may supply D (5 bases each). Trimming removed 5 bases from V and 5 bases from J, with 16 bases in between. This CDR3 region has 14 residues. The CDR3 DNA is TGTGCCAGCAGTGGGACCAGAGGGCGCGACGAGCAGTACTTC. Its translation is CASSGTRGRDEQYF.

The rearrangement uses TRBV20-1 and TRBJ2-3; D gene unclear. Germline lookup yields CDR1 DFQATT and CDR2 SNEGSKA (reference sequence). Trimming took 0 bases from V and 6 from J, leaving 16 bases between them. The CDR3 consists of 15 residues. CDR3 protein: CSARDSGVSLDTQYF. CDR3 coding DNA: TGCAGTGCTAGAGATAGTGGCGTGAGTTTGGATACGCAGTATTTT.

This clonotype turned up a few times. V is TRBV5-1 and J is TRBJ1-5; D remains ambiguous. Between the trimmed V and J ends, which lost 0 bases and 6 bases, there was a span of 13 bases. The CDR3 has 15 residues. From germline, CDR1 is SGHRS and CDR2 YFSETQ. CDR3 DNA sequence: TGCGCCAGCAGCTTGGAAGGAGTGGGCAGTCAGCCCCAGCATTTT. Protein product: CASSLEGVGSQPQHF.

The genes are TRBV20-1 and TRBJ1-4; 7 nucleotides match TRBD1. CDR3 length equals 13 residues. Germline CDR1 and CDR2: DFQATT and SNEGSKA (reference sequence). After removal of 5 bases from V and 8 bases from J, the junction contained 8 bases not matched to a gene. DNA for the CDR3: TGCAGTGCTCCACAGGGGCGTGGAGAAAAACTGTTTTTT. It translates to CSAPQGRGEKLFF.

V is TRBV12-3 or TRBV12-4 and J is TRBJ1-1; D unclear. V was pared by 8 bases and J by 5 bases, with 21 bases between. The length of the CDR3 is 15 residues. This CDR3 reads CASGVTERASTEAFF. CDR3 DNA: TGTGCCAGCGGAGTCACCGAAAGGGCGAGTACTGAAGCTTTCTTT.